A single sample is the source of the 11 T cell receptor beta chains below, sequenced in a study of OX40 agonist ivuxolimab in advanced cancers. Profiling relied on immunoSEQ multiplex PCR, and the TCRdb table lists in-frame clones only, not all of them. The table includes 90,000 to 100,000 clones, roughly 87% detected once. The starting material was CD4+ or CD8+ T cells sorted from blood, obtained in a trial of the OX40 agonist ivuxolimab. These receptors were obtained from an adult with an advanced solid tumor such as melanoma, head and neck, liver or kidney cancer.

CDR3 protein: CASRQTWGGETQYF. CDR3 coding DNA: TGTGCCAGCAGGCAAACCTGGGGGGGAGAGACCCAGTACTTC. This rearrangement joins TRBV27 to TRBJ2-5, with 7 bases that match TRBD2. This CDR3 is 14 amino acids long. Germline V gives CDR1 MNHEY, CDR2 SMNVEV (reference sequence). The V gene end was trimmed by 6 bases and the J gene end by 4 bases; junction bases not matched to a gene: 8.

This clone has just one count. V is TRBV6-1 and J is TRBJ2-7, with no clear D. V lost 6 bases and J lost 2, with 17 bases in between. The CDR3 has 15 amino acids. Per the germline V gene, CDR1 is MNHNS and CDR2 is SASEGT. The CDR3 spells CASRAISPFPYEQYF. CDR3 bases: TGTGCCAGCAGAGCAATATCCCCGTTCCCCTACGAGCAGTACTTC.

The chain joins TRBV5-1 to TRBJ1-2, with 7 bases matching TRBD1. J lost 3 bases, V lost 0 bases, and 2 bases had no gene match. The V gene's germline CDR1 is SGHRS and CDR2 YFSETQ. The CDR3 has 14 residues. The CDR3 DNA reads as TGCGCCAGCAGCTTGGGCAGGGGGGACTATGGCTACACCTTC. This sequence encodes CASSLGRGDYGYTF. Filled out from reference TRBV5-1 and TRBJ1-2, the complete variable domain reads KAGVTQTPRYLIKTRGQQVTLSCSPISGHRSVSWYQQTPGQGLQFLFEYFSETQRNKGNFPGRFSGRQFSNSRSEMNVSTLELGDSALYLCASSLGRGDYGYTFGSGTRLTVV.

The CDR3 DNA reads as TGTGCCACTTTTCGCGGGGTAGGCTATGGCTACACCTTC. Amino acid sequence: CATFRGVGYGYTF. The chain couples TRBV19 to TRBJ1-2, with D unresolved. V dropped 10 bases and J dropped 4 bases, with 16 bases sitting between them. This CDR3 is built from 13 residues. CDR1 LNHDA and CDR2 SQIVND come from the germline V gene (reference sequence). The variable domain in full, completed from reference TRBV19 and TRBJ1-2, reads DGGITQSPKYLFRKEGQNVTLSCEQNLNHDAMYWYRQDPGQGLRLIYYSQIVNDFQKGDIAEGYSVSREKKESFPLTVTSAQKNPTAFYLCATFRGVGYGYTFGSGTRLTVV.

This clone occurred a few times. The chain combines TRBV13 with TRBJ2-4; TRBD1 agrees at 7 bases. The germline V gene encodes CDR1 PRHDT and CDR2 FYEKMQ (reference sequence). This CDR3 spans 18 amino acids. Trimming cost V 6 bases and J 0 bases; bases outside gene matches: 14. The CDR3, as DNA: TGTGCCAGCAGGAGGCGGCAGGGGGAGTCCCTAGCCAAAAACATTCAGTACTTC. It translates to CASRRRQGESLAKNIQYF. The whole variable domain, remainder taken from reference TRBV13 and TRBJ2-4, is AAGVIQSPRHLIKEKRETATLKCYPIPRHDTVYWYQQGPGQDPQFLISFYEKMQSDKGSIPDRFSAQQFSDYHSELNMSSLELGDSALYFCASRRRQGESLAKNIQYFGAGTRLSVL.

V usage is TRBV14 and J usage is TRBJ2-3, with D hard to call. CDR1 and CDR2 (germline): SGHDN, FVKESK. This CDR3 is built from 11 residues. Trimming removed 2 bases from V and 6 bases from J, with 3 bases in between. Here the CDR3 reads CASSQLDTQYF. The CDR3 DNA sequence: TGTGCCAGCAGCCAATTGGATACGCAGTATTTT.

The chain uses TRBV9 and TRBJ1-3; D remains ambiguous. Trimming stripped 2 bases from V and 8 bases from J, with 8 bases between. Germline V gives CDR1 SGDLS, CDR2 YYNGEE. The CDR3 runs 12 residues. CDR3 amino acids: CASSVQADTIYF. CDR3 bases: TGTGCCAGCAGCGTTCAGGCGGACACCATATATTTT. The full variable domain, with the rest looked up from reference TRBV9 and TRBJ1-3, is DSGVTQTPKHLITATGQRVTLRCSPRSGDLSVYWYQQSLDQGLQFLIQYYNGEERAKGNILERFSAQQFPDLHSELNLSSLELGDSALYFCASSVQADTIYFGEGSWLTVV.

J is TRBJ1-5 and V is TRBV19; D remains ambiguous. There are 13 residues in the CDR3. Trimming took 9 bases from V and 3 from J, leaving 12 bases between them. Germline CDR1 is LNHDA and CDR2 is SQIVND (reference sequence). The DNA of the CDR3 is TGTGCCAGCACAAGGGAGACCAATCAGCCCCAGCATTTT. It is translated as CASTRETNQPQHF.

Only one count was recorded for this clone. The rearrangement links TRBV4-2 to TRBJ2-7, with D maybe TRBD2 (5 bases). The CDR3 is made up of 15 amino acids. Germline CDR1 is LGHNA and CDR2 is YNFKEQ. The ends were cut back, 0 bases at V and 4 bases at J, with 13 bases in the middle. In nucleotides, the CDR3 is TGTGCCAGCAGCCAAGATCTAGGCCCGGGGTACGAGCAGTACTTC. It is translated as CASSQDLGPGYEQYF.

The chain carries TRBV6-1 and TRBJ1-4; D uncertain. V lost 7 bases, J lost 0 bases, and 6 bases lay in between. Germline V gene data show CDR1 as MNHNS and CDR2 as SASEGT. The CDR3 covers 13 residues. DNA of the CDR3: TGTGCCAGCAAGCGAGCAACTAATGAAAAACTGTTTTTT. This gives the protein CASKRATNEKLFF.

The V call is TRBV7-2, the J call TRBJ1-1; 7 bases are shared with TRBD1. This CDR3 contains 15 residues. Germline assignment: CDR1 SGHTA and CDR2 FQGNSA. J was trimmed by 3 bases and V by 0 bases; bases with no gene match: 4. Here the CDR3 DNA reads TGTGCCAGCAGCTTAGCAGGGGGCCGGGACACTGAAGCTTTCTTT. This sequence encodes CASSLAGGRDTEAFF. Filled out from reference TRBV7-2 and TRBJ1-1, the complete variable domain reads GAGVSQSPSNKVTEKGKDVELRCDPISGHTALYWYRQSLGQGLEFLIYFQGNSAPDKSGLPSDRFSAERTGGSVSTLTIQRTQQEDSAVYLCASSLAGGRDTEAFFGQGTRLTVV.